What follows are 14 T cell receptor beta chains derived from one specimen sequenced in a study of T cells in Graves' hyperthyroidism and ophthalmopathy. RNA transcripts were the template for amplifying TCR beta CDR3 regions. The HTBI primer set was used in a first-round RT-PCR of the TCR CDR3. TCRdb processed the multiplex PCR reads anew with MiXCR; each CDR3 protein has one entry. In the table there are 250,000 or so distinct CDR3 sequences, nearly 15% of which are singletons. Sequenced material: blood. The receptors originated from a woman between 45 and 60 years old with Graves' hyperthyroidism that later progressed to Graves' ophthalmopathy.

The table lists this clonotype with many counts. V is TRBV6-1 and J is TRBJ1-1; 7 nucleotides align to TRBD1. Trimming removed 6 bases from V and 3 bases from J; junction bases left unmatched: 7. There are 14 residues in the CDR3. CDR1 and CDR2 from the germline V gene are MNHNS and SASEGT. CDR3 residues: CASRTGQRDTEAFF. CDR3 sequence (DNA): TGTGCCAGCAGAACGGGACAGCGGGACACTGAAGCTTTCTTT.

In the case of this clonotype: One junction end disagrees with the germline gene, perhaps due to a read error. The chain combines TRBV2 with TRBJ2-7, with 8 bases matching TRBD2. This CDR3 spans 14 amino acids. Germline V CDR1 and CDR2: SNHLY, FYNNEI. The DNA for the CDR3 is TGTGCCAGCAGTGAGTTTAGCCAGCGGGAGTCAGGCTCGTTC. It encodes CASSEFSQRESGSF.

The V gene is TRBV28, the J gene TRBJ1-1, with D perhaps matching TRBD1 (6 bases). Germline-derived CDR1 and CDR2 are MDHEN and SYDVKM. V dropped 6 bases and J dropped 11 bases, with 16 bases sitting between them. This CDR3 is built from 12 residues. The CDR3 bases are TGTGCCAGCAGCTCTCATGGGGGCTTGGCTTTCTTT. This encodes CASSSHGGLAFF.

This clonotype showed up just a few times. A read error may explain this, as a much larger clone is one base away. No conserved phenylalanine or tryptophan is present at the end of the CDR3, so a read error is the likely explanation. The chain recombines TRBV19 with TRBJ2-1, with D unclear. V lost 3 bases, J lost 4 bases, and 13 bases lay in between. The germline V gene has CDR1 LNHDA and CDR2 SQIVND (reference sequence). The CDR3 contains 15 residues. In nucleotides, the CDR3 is TGTGCCAGTAGTATCCCCGGGCAAGGGTACAATGAGCAGTTCCTC. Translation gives CASSIPGQGYNEQFL.

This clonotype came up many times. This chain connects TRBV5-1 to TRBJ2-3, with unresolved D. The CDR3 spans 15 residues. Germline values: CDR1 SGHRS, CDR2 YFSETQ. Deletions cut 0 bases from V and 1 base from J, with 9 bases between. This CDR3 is CASSLAGRGTDTQYF. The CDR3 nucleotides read TGCGCCAGCAGCTTGGCCGGACGTGGCACAGATACGCAGTATTTT.

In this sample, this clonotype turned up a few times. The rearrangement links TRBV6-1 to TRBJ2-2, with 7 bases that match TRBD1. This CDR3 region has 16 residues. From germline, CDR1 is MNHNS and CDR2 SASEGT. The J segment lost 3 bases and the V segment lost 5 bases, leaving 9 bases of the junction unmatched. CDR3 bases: TGTGCCAGCAGTATATCCAGGGACAGATACACCGGGGAGCTGTTTTTT. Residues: CASSISRDRYTGELFF.

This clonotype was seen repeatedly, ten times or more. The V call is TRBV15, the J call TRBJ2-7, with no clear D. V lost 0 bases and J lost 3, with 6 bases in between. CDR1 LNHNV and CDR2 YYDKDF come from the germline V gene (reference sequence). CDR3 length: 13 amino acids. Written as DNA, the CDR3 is TGTGCCACCAGCAGAGAGTACAACTACGAGCAGTACTTC. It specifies CATSREYNYEQYF.

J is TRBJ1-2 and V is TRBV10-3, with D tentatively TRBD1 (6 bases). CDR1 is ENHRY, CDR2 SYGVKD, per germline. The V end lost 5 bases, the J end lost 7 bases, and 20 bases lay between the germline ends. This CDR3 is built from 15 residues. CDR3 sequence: CAISMVGGAGTGYTF. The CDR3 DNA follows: TGTGCCATCAGTATGGTTGGGGGCGCAGGTACTGGCTACACCTTC.

The CDR3 region has the DNA TGTGCCAGTTCCCAGACTAGCCGGGGTGAAGAGACCCAGTACTTC. Its translation: CASSQTSRGEETQYF. The V gene is TRBV19, the J gene TRBJ2-5; 7 bases agree with TRBD2. This CDR3 spans 15 amino acids. In germline, CDR1 is LNHDA, CDR2 SQIVND (reference sequence). Germline trimming cut 8 bases from V and 3 bases from J; bases unmatched to any gene: 12.

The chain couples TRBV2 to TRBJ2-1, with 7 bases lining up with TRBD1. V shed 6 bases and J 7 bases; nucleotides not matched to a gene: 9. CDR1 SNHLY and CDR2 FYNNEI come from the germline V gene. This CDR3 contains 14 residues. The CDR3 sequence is CASRDRTGWNEQFF. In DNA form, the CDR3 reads TGTGCCAGCAGAGACCGGACAGGTTGGAATGAGCAGTTCTTC.

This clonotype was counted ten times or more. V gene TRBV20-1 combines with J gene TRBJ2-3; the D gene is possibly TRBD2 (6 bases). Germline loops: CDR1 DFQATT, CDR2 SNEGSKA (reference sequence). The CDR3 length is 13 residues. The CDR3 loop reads CSGRLAEADTQYF. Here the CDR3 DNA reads TGCAGCGGGCGGTTAGCGGAGGCAGATACGCAGTATTTT.

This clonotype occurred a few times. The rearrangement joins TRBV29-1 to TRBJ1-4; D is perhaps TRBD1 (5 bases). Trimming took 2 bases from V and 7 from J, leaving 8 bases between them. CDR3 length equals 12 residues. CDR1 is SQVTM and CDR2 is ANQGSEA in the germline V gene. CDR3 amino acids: CSVEMGGEKLFF. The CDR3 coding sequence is TGCAGCGTTGAAATGGGGGGTGAAAAACTGTTTTTT.

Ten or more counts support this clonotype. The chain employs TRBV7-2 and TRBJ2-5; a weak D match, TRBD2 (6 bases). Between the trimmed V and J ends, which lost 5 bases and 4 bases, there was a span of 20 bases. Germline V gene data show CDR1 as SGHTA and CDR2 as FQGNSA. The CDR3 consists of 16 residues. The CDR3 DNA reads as TGTGCCAGCAGCCCACATGCGACGGGACTTACAGAGACCCAGTACTTC. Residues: CASSPHATGLTETQYF.

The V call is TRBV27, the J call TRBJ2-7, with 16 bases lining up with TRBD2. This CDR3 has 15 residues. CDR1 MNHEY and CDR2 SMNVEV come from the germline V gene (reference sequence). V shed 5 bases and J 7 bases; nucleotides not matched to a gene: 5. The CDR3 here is CASSEGTSGRGEQYF. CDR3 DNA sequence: TGTGCCAGCAGTGAAGGGACTAGCGGGAGGGGAGAGCAGTACTTC.